The 12 T cell receptor beta chains below come from one sample, sequenced in a study of glioma-infiltrating T cells. TCR alpha and beta CDR3 regions were amplified from RNA using iRepertoire nested multiplex PCR. Using its own MiXCR run on the multiplex PCR reads, TCRdb lists one record per CDR3 protein. Seen here are 300,000 to 400,000 distinct CDR3 sequences, 35% to 45% observed once, and the top ten hold around 12%. The sequenced material came from glioma tissue, nonneoplastic brain tissue, or PBMCs (not recorded which). These receptors all come from a human donor with low-grade glioma or glioblastoma, undergoing nonglioma brain surgery, or in good health (not recorded which).

In regard to this clonotype: Compared with germline, one end of the junction differs, possibly owing to a read error. The rearrangement uses TRBV7-8 and TRBJ1-5; D unclear. CDR1 is SGHVS, CDR2 FQNEAQ, per germline. The CDR3 length is 13 residues. CDR3 coding DNA: TGTGCTAGCAGCTTAGTGGGTAATCAGCCCCAGCATTTT. Its translation: CASSLVGNQPQHF. Complete variable domain (other parts from reference TRBV7-8 and TRBJ1-5): GAGVSQSPRYKVAKRGQDVALRCDPISGHVSLFWYQQALGQGPEFLTYFQNEAQLDKSGLPSDRFFAERPEGSVSTLKIQRTQQEDSAVYLCASSLVGNQPQHFGDGTRLSIL.

In this sample, this clonotype turned up many times. The CDR3 DNA sequence: TGCAGTGCTAGAGGGGTGACCTACGAGCAGTACTTC. Translating gives CSARGVTYEQYF. This chain connects TRBV20-1 to TRBJ2-7; D call uncertain. The germline V gene has CDR1 DFQATT and CDR2 SNEGSKA (reference sequence). Trimming took off 1 base at V and 2 bases at J, with 6 bases between the two ends. CDR3 length equals 12 residues.

As for this clonotype: At one boundary the junction diverges from the germline segment, which might be a read error. The rearrangement joins TRBV6-5 to TRBJ2-3; TRBD2 is a possible D gene (7 bases). The CDR3 covers 15 residues. Per the germline V gene, CDR1 is MNHEY and CDR2 is SVGAGI. The CDR3 nucleotides are TGTGCCAGAAGTTACGTCGGGGGGCGGGCTAATACGCAGTATTTT. Translated, it gives CARSYVGGRANTQYF.

This clonotype has a handful of counts. The chain recombines TRBV28 with TRBJ2-7; D may be TRBD1 or TRBD2 (5 bases each). Trimming took off 3 bases at V and 1 base at J, with 10 bases between the two ends. Germline V gene sequence: CDR1 MDHEN, CDR2 SYDVKM. The CDR3 is 14 amino acids. The CDR3 coding sequence is TGTGCCAGCAGTTTGAGGGACGCATCCTACGAGCAGTACTTC. It translates to CASSLRDASYEQYF.

To note about this clonotype: A much bigger clone sits one base away, suggesting this may be a read error. This chain links TRBV27 with TRBJ1-1; D gene unclear. CDR1 and CDR2 from the germline V gene are MNHEY and SMNVEV (reference sequence). This CDR3 is built from 16 residues. The chain's CDR3 is CASGRGLGPFNTQAFF. In DNA form, the CDR3 reads TGTGCCAGCGGTCGAGGGCTCGGGCCCTTCAACACTCAAGCTTTCTTT.

The chain employs TRBV7-8 and TRBJ1-3; D possibly corresponds to TRBD1 (5 bases). V dropped 2 bases and J dropped 1 base, with 21 bases sitting between them. This CDR3 spans 19 amino acids. Germline CDR1 and CDR2: SGHVS and FQNEAQ. The CDR3 protein is CASSLSTDGTWLSGNTIYF. DNA of the CDR3: TGTGCCAGCAGCTTAAGCACCGACGGGACGTGGTTGTCTGGAAACACCATATATTTT.

The CDR3 nucleotides read TGTGCCAGTAGTATCTATACCGGGACAGGGAGGACTGAAGCTTTCTTT. Its translation: CASSIYTGTGRTEAFF. The chain uses TRBV19 and TRBJ1-1; TRBD1 aligns across 9 bases. Germline V gene lookup returns CDR1 LNHDA and CDR2 SQIVND (reference sequence). Unmatched junction bases numbered 10, after V lost 3 bases and J lost 5 bases. This CDR3 spans 16 amino acids.

The genes are TRBV4-1 and TRBJ2-3; D not certain. The CDR3 consists of 14 residues. Germline CDR1 MGHRA, CDR2 YSYEKL. The ends were cut back, 0 bases at V and 5 bases at J, with 9 bases in the middle. The CDR3 coding sequence is TGCGCCAGCAGCCAAGAGATGTGGGGAGATACGCAGTATTTT. This encodes CASSQEMWGDTQYF.

Notes on this clonotype: Compared with germline, one end of the junction differs, possibly owing to a read error. The CDR3 DNA sequence: TGTGCCGTCAGTGAGTTACTAGCGAACTACGAGCAGTACTTC. Translating it yields CAVSELLANYEQYF. The V call is TRBV10-3, the J call TRBJ2-7, with 7 positions matching TRBD2. From germline, CDR1 is ENHRY and CDR2 SYGVKD. The CDR3 spans 14 residues.

This chain connects TRBV28 to TRBJ2-3, with a possible D match to TRBD1 (5 bases). Between the trimmed V and J ends, which lost 2 bases and 1 base, there was a span of 7 bases. The CDR3 length is 14 residues. In germline, CDR1 is MDHEN, CDR2 SYDVKM. For the CDR3, the DNA is TGTGCCAGCAGTTTAGGGGCTGGCACAGATACGCAGTATTTT. Translated: CASSLGAGTDTQYF.

The chain links TRBV6-2 or TRBV6-3 to TRBJ2-3; D remains unclear. V shed 2 bases and J shed 5 bases, with 11 bases lying between them. CDR3 length: 14 residues. CDR1 is MNHEY, CDR2 SVGEGT, per germline. CDR3 sequence: CASSYLRSEDTQYF. Here the CDR3 DNA reads TGTGCCAGCAGTTACCTTAGGTCCGAAGATACGCAGTATTTT.

The genes are TRBV7-6 and TRBJ2-7, with 8 bases fitting TRBD2. The J segment lost 3 bases and the V segment lost 6 bases, leaving 10 bases of the junction unmatched. The germline V gene has CDR1 SGHVS and CDR2 FNYEAQ. The CDR3 is made up of 15 amino acids. CDR3 coding DNA: TGTGCCAGCAGTCGAACTAGCGGTGTTTTCTACGAGCAGTACTTC. Translated, it gives CASSRTSGVFYEQYF.